The 16 T cell receptor beta chains in this list originate from one sample, sequenced in a study of blood T cell repertoires in COVID-19. Clones were sequenced by immunoSEQ multiplex PCR, and TCRdb holds only the in-frame ones, with some missing. Of around 160,000 clones in the sample, around 80% were seen once. Sequencing input: PBMCs or T cells enriched from blood (not recorded which). The receptors come from a woman aged 55-70 years who had recovered from COVID-19.

The gene calls are TRBV10-3 and TRBJ2-3; the match to TRBD2 covers 7 bases. Germline CDR1 and CDR2: ENHRY and SYGVKD. After removal of 8 bases from V and 4 bases from J, the junction contained 12 bases not matched to a gene. The CDR3 has 15 amino acids. The CDR3 loop is CAISSGGRVSDTQYF. The CDR3 nucleotides read TGTGCCATCTCTAGCGGAGGCCGGGTTTCAGATACGCAGTATTTT.

The chain uses TRBV12-5 and TRBJ2-2; 7 bases match TRBD1. CDR1 LGHNT and CDR2 FRNRAP come from the germline V gene. This CDR3 spans 15 amino acids. The J segment lost 8 bases and the V segment lost 1 base, leaving 7 bases of the junction unmatched. The CDR3 loop reads CASGLGQGFPGELFF. CDR3 sequence (DNA): TGTGCTAGTGGTTTGGGACAGGGTTTTCCGGGGGAGCTGTTTTTT. The full variable domain, in which reference TRBV12-5 and TRBJ2-2 provide the parts outside the CDR3, is DARVTQTPRHKVTEMGQEVTMRCQPILGHNTVFWYRQTMMQGLELLAYFRNRAPLDDSGMPKDRFSAEMPDATLATLKIQPSEPRDSAVYFCASGLGQGFPGELFFGEGSRLTVL.

The chain has TRBV6-5 and TRBJ1-2; D gene unclear. Germline CDR1 MNHEY, CDR2 SVGAGI. This CDR3 is 15 amino acids long. Trimming took off 6 bases at V and 0 bases at J, with 14 bases between the two ends. This CDR3 reads CASRLAVGSNYGYTF. For the CDR3, the DNA is TGTGCCAGCAGGTTAGCCGTAGGTTCTAACTATGGCTACACCTTC.

The CDR3 here is CASSLYEAGGYTF. Written as DNA, the CDR3 is TGTGCCAGCAGCTTATATGAAGCGGGCGGCTACACCTTC. V gene TRBV7-9 combines with J gene TRBJ1-2, with no clear D. The length of the CDR3 is 13 residues. V was trimmed by 2 bases and J by 8 bases, leaving 12 bases between them. CDR1 and CDR2 from the germline V gene are SEHNR and FQNEAQ (reference sequence). The full variable domain, rest sourced from reference TRBV7-9 and TRBJ1-2, is DTGVSQNPRHKITKRGQNVTFRCDPISEHNRLYWYRQTLGQGPEFLTYFQNEAQLEKSRLLSDRFSAERPKGSFSTLEIQRTEQGDSAMYLCASSLYEAGGYTFGSGTRLTVV.

V usage is TRBV9 and J usage is TRBJ2-3; D perhaps matches TRBD2 (7 bases). CDR3 length equals 15 residues. The germline V gene encodes CDR1 SGDLS and CDR2 YYNGEE. V was trimmed by 1 base and J by 5 bases, leaving 14 bases between them. The CDR3 here is CASSVTAGAKDTQYF. The CDR3 DNA follows: TGTGCCAGCAGCGTAACCGCGGGGGCAAAAGATACGCAGTATTTT.

There are a few counts of this clone. The chain combines TRBV7-8 with TRBJ2-5, with a possible D match to TRBD2 (6 bases). Germline assignment: CDR1 SGHVS and CDR2 FQNEAQ. Trimming took off 6 bases at V and 5 bases at J, with 10 bases between the two ends. CDR3 length equals 12 residues. The CDR3 sequence: CASRPRGETQYF. CDR3 in DNA: TGTGCCAGCAGGCCTCGGGGGGAGACCCAGTACTTC.

This clone was observed once. The rearrangement joins TRBV6-6 to TRBJ1-4; perhaps TRBD1 as D (5 bases). Deletions cut 6 bases from V and 5 bases from J, with 16 bases between. The CDR3 is 15 amino acids. CDR1 is MNHNY and CDR2 is SVGAGI in the germline V gene (reference sequence). The CDR3 is CASRESGNRNEKLFF. CDR3 DNA sequence: TGTGCCAGCAGGGAATCAGGGAACCGGAATGAAAAACTGTTTTTT.

The chain has TRBV3-1 (or the pseudogene TRBV3-2) and TRBJ1-4, with TRBD1 matching over 8 bases. CDR1 is LGHDT and CDR2 is YNNKEL in the germline V gene (reference sequence). The V segment lost 6 bases and the J segment 5 bases; nucleotides outside the gene matches: 8. There are 15 residues in the CDR3. The CDR3 is CASSNTGTGNEKLFF. As DNA, the CDR3 is TGTGCCAGCAGTAACACCGGGACAGGCAATGAAAAACTGTTTTTT.

This chain uses TRBV5-1 with TRBJ1-5; no firm D call. Trimming cost V 4 bases and J 5 bases, with 13 bases left between them. Germline values: CDR1 SGHRS, CDR2 YFSETQ. The CDR3 has 14 amino acids. The CDR3 sequence is CASSPGPEDQPQHF. CDR3 nucleotide sequence: TGCGCCAGCAGCCCCGGTCCGGAGGATCAGCCCCAGCATTTT.

J is TRBJ2-7 and V is TRBV14; TRBD2 aligns across 10 bases. This CDR3 is 16 amino acids long. Germline assignment: CDR1 SGHDN and CDR2 FVKESK. The trim removed 1 base at V and 7 bases at J, leaving 10 bases unmatched. The CDR3 loop reads CASSQVGTSGIGEQYF. The CDR3 coding sequence is TGTGCCAGCAGCCAAGTCGGTACTAGCGGGATAGGTGAGCAGTACTTC.

The chain links TRBV10-1 to TRBJ2-1; possible D gene TRBD2, 5 bases. The CDR3 spans 14 residues. V lost 3 bases and J 4 bases, leaving 10 bases between the germline ends. CDR1 and CDR2 (germline): WNHNN, SYGVQD (reference sequence). The CDR3 is CASSDSREYNEQFF. The CDR3 DNA is TGCGCCAGCAGTGATTCCCGGGAATACAATGAGCAGTTCTTC.

This clone has a single count. V gene TRBV28 combines with J gene TRBJ1-4; the D gene is possibly TRBD1 (5 bases). The V end lost 3 bases, the J end lost 13 bases, and 15 bases lay between the germline ends. There are 13 residues in the CDR3. Germline V gives CDR1 MDHEN, CDR2 SYDVKM. The CDR3 bases are TGTGCCAGCAGTTTGGGGGGACGAAAAAGACTGTTTTTT. Its translation: CASSLGGRKRLFF.

V gene TRBV12-3 or TRBV12-4 combines with J gene TRBJ2-7, with a tentative D call TRBD2 (6 bases). The ends were cut back, 1 base at V and 7 bases at J, with 8 bases in the middle. This CDR3 has 12 residues. Here the CDR3 DNA reads TGTGCCAGCAGTTTAGGGGCGGGGGAGCAGTACTTC. Amino acid sequence: CASSLGAGEQYF.

The chain is built from TRBV11-2 and TRBJ2-7; D is uncertain. Trimming cost V 7 bases and J 2 bases, with 15 bases left between them. This CDR3 has 14 residues. Germline CDR1 reads SGHAT; CDR2 reads FQNNGV. CDR3 sequence reads: CASTLSRLPYEQYF. In DNA form, the CDR3 reads TGTGCCAGCACCCTTAGTCGACTCCCCTACGAGCAGTACTTC.

The chain employs TRBV3-1 (or the pseudogene TRBV3-2) and TRBJ2-7; D gene ambiguous. Germline V gene sequence: CDR1 LGHDT, CDR2 YNNKEL (reference sequence). This CDR3 has 13 residues. V was shortened by 1 base and J by 6 bases, with 10 bases between the two germline ends. Written as DNA, the CDR3 is TGTGCCAGCAGCCAAGTCTTGGCCAGCGAGCAGTACTTC. Protein product: CASSQVLASEQYF.

The chain carries TRBV5-1 and TRBJ1-3; possible D gene TRBD1, 5 bases. This CDR3 has 14 residues. Per the germline V gene, CDR1 is SGHRS and CDR2 is YFSETQ. The V end lost 4 bases, the J end lost 5 bases, and 13 bases lay between the germline ends. The CDR3 reads CASSLDSIRNTIYF. The DNA for the CDR3 is TGCGCCAGCAGCCTTGACAGTATACGAAACACCATATATTTT.